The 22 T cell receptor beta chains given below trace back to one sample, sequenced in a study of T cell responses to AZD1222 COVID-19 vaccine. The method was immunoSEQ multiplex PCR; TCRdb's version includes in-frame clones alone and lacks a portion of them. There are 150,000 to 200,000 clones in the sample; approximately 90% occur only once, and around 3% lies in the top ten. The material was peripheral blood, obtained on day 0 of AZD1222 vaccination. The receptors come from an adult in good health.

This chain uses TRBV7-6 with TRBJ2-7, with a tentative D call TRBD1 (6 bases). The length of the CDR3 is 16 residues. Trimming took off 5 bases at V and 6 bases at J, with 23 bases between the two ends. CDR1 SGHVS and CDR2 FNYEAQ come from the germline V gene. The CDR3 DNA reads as TGTGCCAGCAGCCCATACAGGGCTGGGGCGCTATTCGAGCAGTACTTC. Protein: CASSPYRAGALFEQYF. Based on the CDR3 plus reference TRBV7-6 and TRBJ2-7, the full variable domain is GAGVSQSPRYKVTKRGQDVALRCDPISGHVSLYWYRQALGQGPEFLTYFNYEAQQDKSGLPNDRFSAERPEGSISTLTIQRTEQRDSAMYRCASSPYRAGALFEQYFGPGTRLTVT.

This chain's CDR3 is CAWSGRGEDGYTF. CDR3 nucleotide sequence: TGTGCCTGGAGTGGTAGGGGGGAGGATGGCTACACCTTC. V and J are TRBV30 and TRBJ1-2, with TRBD1 as a possible D gene (6 bases). Trimming stripped 1 base from V and 6 bases from J, with 12 bases between. The CDR3 has 13 residues. Germline V gene data show CDR1 as GTSNPN and CDR2 as SVGIG (reference sequence).

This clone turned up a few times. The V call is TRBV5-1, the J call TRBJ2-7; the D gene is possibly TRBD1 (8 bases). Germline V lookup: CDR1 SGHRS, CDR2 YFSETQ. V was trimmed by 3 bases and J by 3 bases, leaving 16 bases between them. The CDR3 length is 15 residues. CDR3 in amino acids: CASSSGGQVIYEQYF. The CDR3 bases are TGCGCCAGCAGCTCGGGGGGACAGGTGATCTACGAGCAGTACTTC.

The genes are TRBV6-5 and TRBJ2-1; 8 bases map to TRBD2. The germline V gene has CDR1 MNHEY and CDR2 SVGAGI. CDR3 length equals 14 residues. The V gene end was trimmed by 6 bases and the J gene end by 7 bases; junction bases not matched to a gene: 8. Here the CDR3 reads CASSFSGKGNEQFF. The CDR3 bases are TGTGCCAGCAGCTTTAGCGGGAAGGGAAATGAGCAGTTCTTC.

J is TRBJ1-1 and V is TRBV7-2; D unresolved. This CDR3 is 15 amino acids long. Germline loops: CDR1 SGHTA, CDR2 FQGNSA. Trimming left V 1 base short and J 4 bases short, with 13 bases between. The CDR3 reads CASSLDGGTSTEAFF. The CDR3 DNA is TGTGCCAGCAGCTTAGACGGTGGCACATCCACTGAAGCTTTCTTT.

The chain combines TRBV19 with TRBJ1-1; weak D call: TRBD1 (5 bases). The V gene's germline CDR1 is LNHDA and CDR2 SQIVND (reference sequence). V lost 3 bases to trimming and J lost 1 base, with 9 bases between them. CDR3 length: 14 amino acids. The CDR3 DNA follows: TGTGCCAGTAGTATCACGGGGGGGAACACTGAAGCTTTCTTT. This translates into CASSITGGNTEAFF.

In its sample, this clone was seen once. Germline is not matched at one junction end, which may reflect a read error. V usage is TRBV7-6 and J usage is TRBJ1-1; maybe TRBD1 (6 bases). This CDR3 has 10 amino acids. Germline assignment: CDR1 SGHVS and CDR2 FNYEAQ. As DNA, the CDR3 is TGTGCCAGCAGTTCAAGGGACATATCCTTT. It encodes CASSSRDISF.

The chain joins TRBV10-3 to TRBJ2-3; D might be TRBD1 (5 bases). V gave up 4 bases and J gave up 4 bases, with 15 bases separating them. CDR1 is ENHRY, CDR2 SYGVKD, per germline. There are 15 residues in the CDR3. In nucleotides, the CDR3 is TGTGCCATCAGTGGACCAGGGTTAGGGTCAGATACGCAGTATTTT. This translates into CAISGPGLGSDTQYF.

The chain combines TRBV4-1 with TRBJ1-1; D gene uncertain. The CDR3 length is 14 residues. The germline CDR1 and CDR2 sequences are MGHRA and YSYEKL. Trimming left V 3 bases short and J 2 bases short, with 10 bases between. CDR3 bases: TGCGCCAGCAGCCATCCACGGATCAACACTGAAGCTTTCTTT. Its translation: CASSHPRINTEAFF.

This CDR3 reads CASSQAGTGEDEQYF. The CDR3 coding sequence is TGTGCCAGCAGCCAAGCTGGGACAGGGGAGGACGAGCAGTACTTC. The chain has TRBV4-2 and TRBJ2-7, with 10 bases aligning to TRBD1. The CDR3 is 15 residues long. The V gene's germline CDR1 is LGHNA and CDR2 YNFKEQ. V lost 1 base, J lost 5 bases, and 5 bases stayed unmatched.

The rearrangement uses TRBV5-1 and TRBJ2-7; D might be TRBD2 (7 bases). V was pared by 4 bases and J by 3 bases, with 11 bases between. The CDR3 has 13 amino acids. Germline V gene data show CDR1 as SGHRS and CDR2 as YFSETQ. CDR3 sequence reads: CASSLRGGYEQYF. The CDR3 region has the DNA TGCGCCAGCAGCCTGAGGGGGGGCTACGAGCAGTACTTC. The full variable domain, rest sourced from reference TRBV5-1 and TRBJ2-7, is KAGVTQTPRYLIKTRGQQVTLSCSPISGHRSVSWYQQTPGQGLQFLFEYFSETQRNKGNFPGRFSGRQFSNSRSEMNVSTLELGDSALYLCASSLRGGYEQYFGPGTRLTVT.

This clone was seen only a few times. CDR3 region: CASSLTLFSGNTIYF. For the CDR3, the DNA is TGTGCCAGTAGTCTGACCCTGTTCTCTGGAAACACCATATATTTT. The rearrangement links TRBV19 to TRBJ1-3; D unresolved. The CDR3 is made up of 15 amino acids. Between the trimmed V and J ends, which lost 5 bases and 0 bases, there was a span of 11 bases. Germline V CDR1 and CDR2: LNHDA, SQIVND (reference sequence).

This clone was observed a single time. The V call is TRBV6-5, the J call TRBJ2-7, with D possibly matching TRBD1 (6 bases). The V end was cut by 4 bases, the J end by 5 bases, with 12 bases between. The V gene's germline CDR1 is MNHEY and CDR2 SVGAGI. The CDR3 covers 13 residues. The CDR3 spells CASSLPGVHEQYF. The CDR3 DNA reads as TGTGCCAGCAGTTTGCCAGGGGTCCACGAGCAGTACTTC.

The CDR3 region is CASSEDLRTGVSTDTQYF. The CDR3 DNA reads as TGTGCCAGCAGTGAAGACCTTAGGACAGGGGTTAGCACAGATACGCAGTATTTT. J is TRBJ2-3 and V is TRBV2; 9 bases align to TRBD1. Germline CDR1 is SNHLY and CDR2 is FYNNEI. The CDR3 runs to 18 residues. The V gene end was trimmed by 1 base and the J gene end by 0 bases; junction bases not matched to a gene: 8.

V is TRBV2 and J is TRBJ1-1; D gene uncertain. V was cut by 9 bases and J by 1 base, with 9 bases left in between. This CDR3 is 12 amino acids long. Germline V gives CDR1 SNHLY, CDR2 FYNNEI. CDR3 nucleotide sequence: TGTGCCAGGCAAAGGGAGAACACTGAAGCTTTCTTT. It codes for CARQRENTEAFF. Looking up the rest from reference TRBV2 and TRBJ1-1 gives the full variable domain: EPEVTQTPSHQVTQMGQEVILRCVPISNHLYFYWYRQILGQKVEFLVSFYNNEISEKSEIFDDQFSVERPDGSNFTLKIRSTKLEDSAMYFCARQRENTEAFFGQGTRLTVV.

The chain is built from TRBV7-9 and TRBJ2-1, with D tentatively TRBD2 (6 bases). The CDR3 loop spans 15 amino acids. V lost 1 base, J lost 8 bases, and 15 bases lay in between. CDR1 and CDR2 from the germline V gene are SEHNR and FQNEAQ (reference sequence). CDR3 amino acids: CASSLGLVVYDEQFF. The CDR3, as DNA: TGTGCCAGCAGCTTAGGACTAGTGGTATACGATGAGCAGTTCTTC.

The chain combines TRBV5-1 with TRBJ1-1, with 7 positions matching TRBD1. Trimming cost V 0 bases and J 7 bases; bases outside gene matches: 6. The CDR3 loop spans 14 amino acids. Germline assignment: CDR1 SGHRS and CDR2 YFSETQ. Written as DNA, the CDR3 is TGCGCCAGCAGCTTGGCCGTAGGGGGCCGTGAAGCTTTCTTT. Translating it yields CASSLAVGGREAFF.

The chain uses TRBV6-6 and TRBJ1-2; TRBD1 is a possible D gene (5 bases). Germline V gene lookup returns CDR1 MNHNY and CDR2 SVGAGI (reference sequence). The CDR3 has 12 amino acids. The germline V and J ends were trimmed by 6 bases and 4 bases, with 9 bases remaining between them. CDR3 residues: CASRGDSYGYTF. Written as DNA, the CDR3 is TGTGCCAGCAGAGGGGATTCCTATGGCTACACCTTC.

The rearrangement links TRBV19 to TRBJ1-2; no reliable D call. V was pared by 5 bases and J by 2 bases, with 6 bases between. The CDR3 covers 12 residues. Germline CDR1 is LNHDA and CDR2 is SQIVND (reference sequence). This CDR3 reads CASSVDNYGYTF. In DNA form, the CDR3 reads TGTGCCAGTAGTGTTGACAACTATGGCTACACCTTC.

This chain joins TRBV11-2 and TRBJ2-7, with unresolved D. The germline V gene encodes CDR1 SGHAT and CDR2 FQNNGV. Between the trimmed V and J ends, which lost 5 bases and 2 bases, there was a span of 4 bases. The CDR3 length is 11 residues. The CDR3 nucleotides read TGTGCCAGCAGCGGACCCTACGAGCAGTACTTC. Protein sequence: CASSGPYEQYF.

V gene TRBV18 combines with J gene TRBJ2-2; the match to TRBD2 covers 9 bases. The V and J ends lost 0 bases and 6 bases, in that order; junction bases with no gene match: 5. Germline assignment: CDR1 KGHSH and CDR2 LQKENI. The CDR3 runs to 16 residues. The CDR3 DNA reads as TGTGCCAGCTCACCACCAGCTAGCGGGATAGCCGGGGAGCTGTTTTTT. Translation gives CASSPPASGIAGELFF.

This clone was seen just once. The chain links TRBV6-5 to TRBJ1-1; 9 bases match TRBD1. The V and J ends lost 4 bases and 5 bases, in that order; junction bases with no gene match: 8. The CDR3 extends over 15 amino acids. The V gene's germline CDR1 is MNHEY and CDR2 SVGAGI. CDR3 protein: CASSSHGTGRTEAFF. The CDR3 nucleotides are TGTGCCAGCAGTTCGCACGGGACAGGGAGGACTGAAGCTTTCTTT.